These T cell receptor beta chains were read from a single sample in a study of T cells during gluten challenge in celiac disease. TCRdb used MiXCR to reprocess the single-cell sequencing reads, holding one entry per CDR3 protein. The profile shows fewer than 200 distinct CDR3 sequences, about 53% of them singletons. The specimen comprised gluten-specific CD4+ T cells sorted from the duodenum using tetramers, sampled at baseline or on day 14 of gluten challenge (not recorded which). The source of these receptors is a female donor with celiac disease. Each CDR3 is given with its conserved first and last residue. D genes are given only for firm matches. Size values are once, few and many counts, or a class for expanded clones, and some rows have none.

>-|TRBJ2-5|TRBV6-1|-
CASSATGVLGETQYF
TGTGCCAGCAGTGCCACGGGGGTCTTGGGAGAGACCCAGTACTTC
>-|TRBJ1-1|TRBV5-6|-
CASSSGLYTEAFF
TGTGCCAGCAGTTCAGGGCTCTACACTGAAGCTTTCTTT
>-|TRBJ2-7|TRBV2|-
CAIGRNEQYF
TGTGCCATCGGACGGAATGAGCAGTACTTC
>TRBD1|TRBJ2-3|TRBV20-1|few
CSATHTGASTDTQYF
TGCAGTGCTACACATACAGGGGCTAGCACAGATACGCAGTATTTT
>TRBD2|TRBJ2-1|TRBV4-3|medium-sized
CASSHLLAGDYNEQFF
TGCGCCAGCAGCCACCTACTAGCGGGGGACTACAATGAGCAGTTCTTC
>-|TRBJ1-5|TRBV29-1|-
CSVGGFDQPQHF
TGCAGCGTTGGGGGTTTCGATCAGCCCCAGCATTTT
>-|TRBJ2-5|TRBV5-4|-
CASSFGSETQYF
TGTGCCAGCAGCTTTGGGTCGGAGACCCAGTACTTC
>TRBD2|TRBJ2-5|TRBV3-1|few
CASSLLLAGGGETQYF
TGTGCCAGCAGCCTACTACTAGCGGGGGGTGGAGAGACCCAGTACTTC
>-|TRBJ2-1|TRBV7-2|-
CASSLRALDQGEQFF
TGTGCCAGCAGCTTAAGGGCCCTCGACCAAGGCGAGCAGTTCTTC
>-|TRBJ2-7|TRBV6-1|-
CASSYLVQGIYEQYF
TGTGCCAGCAGTTACCTTGTACAGGGAATTTACGAGCAGTACTTC
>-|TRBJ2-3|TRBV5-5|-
CASSLVGHITDTQYF
TGTGCCAGCAGCTTGGTCGGACATATCACAGATACGCAGTATTTT